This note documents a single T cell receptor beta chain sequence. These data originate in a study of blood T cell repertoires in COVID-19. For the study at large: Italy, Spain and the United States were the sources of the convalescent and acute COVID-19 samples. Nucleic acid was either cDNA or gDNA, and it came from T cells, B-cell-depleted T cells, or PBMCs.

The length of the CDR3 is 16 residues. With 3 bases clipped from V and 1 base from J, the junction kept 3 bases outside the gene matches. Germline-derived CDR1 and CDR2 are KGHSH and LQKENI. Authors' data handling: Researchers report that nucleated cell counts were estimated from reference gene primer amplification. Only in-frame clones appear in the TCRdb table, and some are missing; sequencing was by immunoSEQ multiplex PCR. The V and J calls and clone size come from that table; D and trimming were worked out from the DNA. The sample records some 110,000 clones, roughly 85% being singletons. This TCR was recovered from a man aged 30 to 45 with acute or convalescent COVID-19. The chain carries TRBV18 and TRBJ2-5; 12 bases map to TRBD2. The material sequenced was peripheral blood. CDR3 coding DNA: TGTGCCAGCTCACCCCTACTAGCGGGGGGCCAAGAGACCCAGTACTTC. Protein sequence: CASSPLLAGGQETQYF.